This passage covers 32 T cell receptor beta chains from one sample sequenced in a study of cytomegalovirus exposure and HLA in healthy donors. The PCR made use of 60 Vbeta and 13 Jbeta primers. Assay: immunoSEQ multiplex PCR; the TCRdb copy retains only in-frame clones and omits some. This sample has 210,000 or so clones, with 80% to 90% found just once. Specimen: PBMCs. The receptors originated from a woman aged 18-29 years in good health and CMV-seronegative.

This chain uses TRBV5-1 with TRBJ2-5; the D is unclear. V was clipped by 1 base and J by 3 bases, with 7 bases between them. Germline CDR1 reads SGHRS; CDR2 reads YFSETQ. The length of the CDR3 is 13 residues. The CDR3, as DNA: TGCGCCAGCAGCTTGCTTGCGGAAGAGACCCAGTACTTC. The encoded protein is CASSLLAEETQYF.

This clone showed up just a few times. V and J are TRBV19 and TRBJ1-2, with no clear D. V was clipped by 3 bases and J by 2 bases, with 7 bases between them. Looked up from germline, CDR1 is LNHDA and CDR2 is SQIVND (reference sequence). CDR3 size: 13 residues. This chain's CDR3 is CASSMFRNYGYTF. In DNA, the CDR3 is TGTGCCAGTAGTATGTTCCGGAACTATGGCTACACCTTC.

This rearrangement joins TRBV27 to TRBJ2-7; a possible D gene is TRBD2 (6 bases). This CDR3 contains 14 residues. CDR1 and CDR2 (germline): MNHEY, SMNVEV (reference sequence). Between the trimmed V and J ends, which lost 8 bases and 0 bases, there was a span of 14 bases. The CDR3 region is CASGLLGGSYEQYF. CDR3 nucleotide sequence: TGTGCCAGCGGTCTTTTGGGGGGCTCCTACGAGCAGTACTTC.

The CDR3, as DNA: TGTGCCAGCAGAGGGACAGAGACCTACGAGCAGTACTTC. This codes for CASRGTETYEQYF. This sequence joins TRBV6-1 and TRBJ2-7; 7 bases are a match to TRBD1. Losses at the gene ends were 6 bases for V and 2 bases for J; bases not matched to a gene: 4. The germline V gene has CDR1 MNHNS and CDR2 SASEGT. There are 13 residues in the CDR3.

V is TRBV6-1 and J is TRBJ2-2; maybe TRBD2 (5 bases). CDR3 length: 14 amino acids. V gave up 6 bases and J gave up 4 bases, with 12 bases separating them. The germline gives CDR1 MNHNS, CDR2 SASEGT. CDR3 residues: CASRGAPSTGELFF. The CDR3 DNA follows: TGTGCCAGCAGGGGAGCCCCCTCCACCGGGGAGCTGTTTTTT.

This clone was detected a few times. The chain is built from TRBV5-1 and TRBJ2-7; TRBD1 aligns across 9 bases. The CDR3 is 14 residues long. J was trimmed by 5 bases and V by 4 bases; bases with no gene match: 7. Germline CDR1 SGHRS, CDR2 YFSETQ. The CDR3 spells CASSADRGFNEQYF. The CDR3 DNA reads TGCGCCAGCAGCGCTGACAGGGGGTTCAACGAGCAGTACTTC.

CDR3 nucleotide sequence: TGTGCCAGCAGCGTTAGGGGATCAGGAAACACCATATATTTT. Protein sequence: CASSVRGSGNTIYF. J is TRBJ1-3 and V is TRBV9; a weak D match, TRBD1 (5 bases). V was clipped by 2 bases and J by 4 bases, with 10 bases between them. Germline V CDR1 and CDR2: SGDLS, YYNGEE. CDR3 length equals 14 residues.

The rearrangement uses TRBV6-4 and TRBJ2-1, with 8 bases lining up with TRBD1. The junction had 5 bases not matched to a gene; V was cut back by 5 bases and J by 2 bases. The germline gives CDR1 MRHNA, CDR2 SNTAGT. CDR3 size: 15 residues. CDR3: CASSPGQDAYNEQFF. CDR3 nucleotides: TGTGCCAGCAGTCCGGGACAGGACGCCTACAATGAGCAGTTCTTC.

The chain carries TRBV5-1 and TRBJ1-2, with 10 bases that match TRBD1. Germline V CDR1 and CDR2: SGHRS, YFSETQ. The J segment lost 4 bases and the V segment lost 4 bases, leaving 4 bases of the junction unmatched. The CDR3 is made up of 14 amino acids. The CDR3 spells CASSMGQGSYGYTF. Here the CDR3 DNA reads TGCGCCAGCAGCATGGGACAGGGGAGCTATGGCTACACCTTC. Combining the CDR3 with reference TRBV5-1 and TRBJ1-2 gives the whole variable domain KAGVTQTPRYLIKTRGQQVTLSCSPISGHRSVSWYQQTPGQGLQFLFEYFSETQRNKGNFPGRFSGRQFSNSRSEMNVSTLELGDSALYLCASSMGQGSYGYTFGSGTRLTVV.

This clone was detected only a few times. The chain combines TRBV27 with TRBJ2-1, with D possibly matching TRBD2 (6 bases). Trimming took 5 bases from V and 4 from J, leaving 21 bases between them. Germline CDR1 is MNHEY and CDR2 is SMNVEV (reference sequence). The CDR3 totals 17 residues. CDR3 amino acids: CASSPQSVDYQYNEQFF. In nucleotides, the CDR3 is TGTGCCAGCAGTCCCCAGTCGGTGGACTATCAATACAATGAGCAGTTCTTC.

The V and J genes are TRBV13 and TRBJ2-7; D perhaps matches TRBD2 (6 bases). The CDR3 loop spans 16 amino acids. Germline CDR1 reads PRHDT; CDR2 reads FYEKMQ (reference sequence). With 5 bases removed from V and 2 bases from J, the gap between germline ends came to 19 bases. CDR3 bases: TGTGCCAGCAGCCTTTCTAGGGCGGAGGGACCCTACGAGCAGTACTTC. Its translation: CASSLSRAEGPYEQYF.

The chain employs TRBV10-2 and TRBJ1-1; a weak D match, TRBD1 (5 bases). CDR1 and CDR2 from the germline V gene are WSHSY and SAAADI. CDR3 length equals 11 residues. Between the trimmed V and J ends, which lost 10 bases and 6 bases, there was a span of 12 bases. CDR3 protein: CATLMGPEAFF. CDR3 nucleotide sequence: TGCGCCACACTGATGGGGCCTGAAGCTTTCTTT.

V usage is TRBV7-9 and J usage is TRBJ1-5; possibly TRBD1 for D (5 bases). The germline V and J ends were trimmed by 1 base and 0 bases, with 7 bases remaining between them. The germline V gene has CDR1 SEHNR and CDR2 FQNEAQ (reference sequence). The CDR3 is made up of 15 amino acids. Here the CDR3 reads CASSLEGRSNQPQHF. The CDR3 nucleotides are TGTGCCAGCAGCTTAGAGGGGCGTAGCAATCAGCCCCAGCATTTT. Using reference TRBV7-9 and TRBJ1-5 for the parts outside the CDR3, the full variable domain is DTGVSQNPRHKITKRGQNVTFRCDPISEHNRLYWYRQTLGQGPEFLTYFQNEAQLEKSRLLSDRFSAERPKGSFSTLEIQRTEQGDSAMYLCASSLEGRSNQPQHFGDGTRLSIL.

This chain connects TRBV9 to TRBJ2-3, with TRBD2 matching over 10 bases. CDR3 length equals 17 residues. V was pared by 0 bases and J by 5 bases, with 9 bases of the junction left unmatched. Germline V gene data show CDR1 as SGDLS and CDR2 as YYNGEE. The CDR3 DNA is TGTGCCAGCAGCGTAGCATCGCTAGCGGGAGTGAGAGATACGCAGTATTTT. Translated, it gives CASSVASLAGVRDTQYF.

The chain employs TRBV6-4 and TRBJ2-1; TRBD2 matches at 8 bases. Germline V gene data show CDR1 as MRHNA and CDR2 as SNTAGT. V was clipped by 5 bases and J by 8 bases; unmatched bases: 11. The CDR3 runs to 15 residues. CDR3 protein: CASSFYGGAGDEQFF. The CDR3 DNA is TGTGCCAGCAGTTTCTACGGGGGGGCGGGCGATGAGCAGTTCTTC.

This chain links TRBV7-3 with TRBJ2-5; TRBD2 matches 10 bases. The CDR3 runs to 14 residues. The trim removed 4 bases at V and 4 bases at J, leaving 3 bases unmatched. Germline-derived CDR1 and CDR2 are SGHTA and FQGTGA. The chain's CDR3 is CASSWSGGGETQYF. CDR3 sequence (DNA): TGTGCCAGCAGCTGGAGCGGGGGGGGAGAGACCCAGTACTTC. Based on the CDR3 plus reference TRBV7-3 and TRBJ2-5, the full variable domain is GAGVSQTPSNKVTEKGKYVELRCDPISGHTALYWYRQSLGQGPEFLIYFQGTGAADDSGLPNDRFFAVRPEGSVSTLKIQRTERGDSAVYLCASSWSGGGETQYFGPGTRLLVL.

For the CDR3, the DNA is TGTGCCAGCAGCAAGGGGCCCTCGGCCTCACCTAGTAGCGGGAGATCCGGGGAGCTGTTTTTT. Residues: CASSKGPSASPSSGRSGELFF. The chain couples TRBV21-1 to TRBJ2-2; the listed D gene, TRBD2, was not tested against the DNA. TRBV21-1 is a pseudogene segment. This CDR3 has 21 residues.

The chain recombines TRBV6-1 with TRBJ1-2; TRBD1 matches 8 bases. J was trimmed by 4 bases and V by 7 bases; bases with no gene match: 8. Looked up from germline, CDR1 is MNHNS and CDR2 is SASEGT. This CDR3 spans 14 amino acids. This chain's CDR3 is CASTVTGTGYGYTF. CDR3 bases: TGTGCCAGCACGGTAACCGGGACAGGCTATGGCTACACCTTC.

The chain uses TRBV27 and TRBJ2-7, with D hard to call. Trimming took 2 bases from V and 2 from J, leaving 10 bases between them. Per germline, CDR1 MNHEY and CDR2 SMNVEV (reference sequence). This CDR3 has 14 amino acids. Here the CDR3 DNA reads TGTGCCAGCAGTTTAGGCGGCGCTACCTACGAGCAGTACTTC. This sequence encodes CASSLGGATYEQYF.

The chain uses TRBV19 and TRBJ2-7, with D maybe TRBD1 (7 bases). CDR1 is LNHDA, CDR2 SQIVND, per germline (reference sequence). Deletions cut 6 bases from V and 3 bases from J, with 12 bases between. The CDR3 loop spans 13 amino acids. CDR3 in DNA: TGTGCCAGTAGGGCAGGGGGAGGCTACGAGCAGTACTTC. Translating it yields CASRAGGGYEQYF.

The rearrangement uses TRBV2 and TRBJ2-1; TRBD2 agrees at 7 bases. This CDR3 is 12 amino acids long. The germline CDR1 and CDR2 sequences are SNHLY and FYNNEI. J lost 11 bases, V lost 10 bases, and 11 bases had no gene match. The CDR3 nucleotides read TGTGCCATCGCCGCCCTAGCGGAAAAGCAGTTCTTC. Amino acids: CAIAALAEKQFF.

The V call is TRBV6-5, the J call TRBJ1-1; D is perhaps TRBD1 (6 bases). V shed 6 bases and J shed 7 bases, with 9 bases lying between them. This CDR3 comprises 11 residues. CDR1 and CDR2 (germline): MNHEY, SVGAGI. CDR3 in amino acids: CASSKGDEAFF. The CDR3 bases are TGTGCCAGCAGCAAGGGGGATGAAGCTTTCTTT.

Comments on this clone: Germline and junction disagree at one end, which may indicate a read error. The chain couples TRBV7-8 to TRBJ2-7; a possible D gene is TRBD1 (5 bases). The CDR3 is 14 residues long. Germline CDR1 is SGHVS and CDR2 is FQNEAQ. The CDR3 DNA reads TGTGCCAGCAGCTTACGCAGGGCCTCCGACGAGCAGTACTTC. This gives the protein CASSLRRASDEQYF.

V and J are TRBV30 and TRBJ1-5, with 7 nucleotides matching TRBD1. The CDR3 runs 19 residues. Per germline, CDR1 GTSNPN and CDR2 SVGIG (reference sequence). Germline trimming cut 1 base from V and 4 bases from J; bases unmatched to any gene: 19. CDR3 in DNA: TGTGCCTGGAGTGCCAAACCGAAAACCGGGACAGAATATAATCAGCCCCAGCATTTT. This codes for CAWSAKPKTGTEYNQPQHF. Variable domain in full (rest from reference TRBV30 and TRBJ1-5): SQTIHQWPATLVQPVGSPLSLECTVEGTSNPNLYWYRQAAGRGLQLLFYSVGIGQISSEVPQNLSASRPQDRQFILSSKKLLLSDSGFYLCAWSAKPKTGTEYNQPQHFGDGTRLSIL.

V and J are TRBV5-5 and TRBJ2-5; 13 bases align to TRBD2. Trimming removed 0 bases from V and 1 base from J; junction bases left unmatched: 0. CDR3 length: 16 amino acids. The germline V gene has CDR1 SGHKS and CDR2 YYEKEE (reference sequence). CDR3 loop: CASSLGLAGGQETQYF. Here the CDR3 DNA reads TGTGCCAGCAGCTTGGGACTAGCGGGAGGCCAAGAGACCCAGTACTTC.

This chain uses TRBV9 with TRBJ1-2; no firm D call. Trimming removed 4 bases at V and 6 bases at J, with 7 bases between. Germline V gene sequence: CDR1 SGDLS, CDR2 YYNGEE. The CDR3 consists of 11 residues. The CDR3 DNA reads TGTGCCAGCAGCAAAGAGCATGGCTACACCTTC. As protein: CASSKEHGYTF.

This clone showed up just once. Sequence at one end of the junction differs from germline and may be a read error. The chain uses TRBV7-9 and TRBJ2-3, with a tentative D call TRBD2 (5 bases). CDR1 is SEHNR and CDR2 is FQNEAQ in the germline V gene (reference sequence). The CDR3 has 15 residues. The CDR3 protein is CSSMPGLKGADTQYF. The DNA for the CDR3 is TGTTCCAGCATGCCCGGATTAAAGGGAGCAGATACGCAGTATTTT.

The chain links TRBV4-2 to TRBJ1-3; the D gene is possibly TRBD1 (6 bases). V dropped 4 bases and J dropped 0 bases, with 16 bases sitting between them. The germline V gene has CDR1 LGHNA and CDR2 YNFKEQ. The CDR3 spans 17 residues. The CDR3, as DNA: TGTGCCAGCAGCCTTGATCCCACAGGGAGCTCTGGAAACACCATATATTTT. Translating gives CASSLDPTGSSGNTIYF.

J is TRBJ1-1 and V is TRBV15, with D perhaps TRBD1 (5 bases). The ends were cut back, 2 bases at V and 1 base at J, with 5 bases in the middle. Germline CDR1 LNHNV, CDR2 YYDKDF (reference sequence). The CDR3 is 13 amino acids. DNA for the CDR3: TGTGCCACCAGCAGACAGGGGAACACTGAAGCTTTCTTT. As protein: CATSRQGNTEAFF.

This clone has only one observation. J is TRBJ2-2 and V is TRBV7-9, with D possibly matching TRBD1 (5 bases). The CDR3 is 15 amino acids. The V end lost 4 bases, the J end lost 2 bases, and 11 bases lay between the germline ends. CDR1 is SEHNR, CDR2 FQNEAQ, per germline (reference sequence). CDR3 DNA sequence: TGTGCCAGCAGCTCAATAGACAGTAACACCGGGGAGCTGTTTTTT. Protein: CASSSIDSNTGELFF.

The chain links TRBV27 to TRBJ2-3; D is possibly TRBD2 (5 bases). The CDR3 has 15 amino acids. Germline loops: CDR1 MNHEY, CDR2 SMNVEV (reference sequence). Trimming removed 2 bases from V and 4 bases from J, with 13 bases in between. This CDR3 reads CASSLEGVGADTQYF. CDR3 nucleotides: TGTGCCAGCAGTTTAGAGGGAGTTGGCGCAGATACGCAGTATTTT.

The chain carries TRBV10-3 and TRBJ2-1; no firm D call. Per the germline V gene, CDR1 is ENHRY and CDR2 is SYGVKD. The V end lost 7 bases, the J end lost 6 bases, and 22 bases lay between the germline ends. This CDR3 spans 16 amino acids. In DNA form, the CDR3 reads TGTGCCATCACCGATGAGTTGCGGAAGGCCCCCAATGAGCAGTTCTTC. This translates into CAITDELRKAPNEQFF.